This TCR beta chain emerged from a study of T cell responses to AZD1222 COVID-19 vaccine. This clone was found a few times. What it recognizes is unknown. Second-dose intervals of approximately 4 or approximately 12 weeks were pooled. V was trimmed by 6 bases and J by 4 bases, leaving 12 bases between them. Germline V gives CDR1 SEHNR, CDR2 FQNEAQ (reference sequence). CDR3 length: 13 amino acids. Here immunoSEQ multiplex PCR was the method, and the copy in TCRdb shows in-frame clones only, minus some. The sample consists of more than 150,000 clones, more than 90% of them appearing once. Regarding the study as a whole: The donor group comprised mostly white British people and more females; the analysis possibly underestimated clonal diversity. Increased Spike-specific TCR breadth and depth were observed after two AZD1222 doses. Baseline serostatus was positive in only a handful of AZD1222 recipients.

Source: peripheral blood, taken 28 days after the second AZD1222 dose. The source is an adult who received the AZD1222 COVID-19 vaccine. V gene TRBV7-9 combines with J gene TRBJ1-2, with D unclear. The CDR3 spells CASSSAGPYGYTF. In nucleotides, the CDR3 is TGTGCCAGCAGTTCCGCGGGCCCCTATGGCTACACCTTC.